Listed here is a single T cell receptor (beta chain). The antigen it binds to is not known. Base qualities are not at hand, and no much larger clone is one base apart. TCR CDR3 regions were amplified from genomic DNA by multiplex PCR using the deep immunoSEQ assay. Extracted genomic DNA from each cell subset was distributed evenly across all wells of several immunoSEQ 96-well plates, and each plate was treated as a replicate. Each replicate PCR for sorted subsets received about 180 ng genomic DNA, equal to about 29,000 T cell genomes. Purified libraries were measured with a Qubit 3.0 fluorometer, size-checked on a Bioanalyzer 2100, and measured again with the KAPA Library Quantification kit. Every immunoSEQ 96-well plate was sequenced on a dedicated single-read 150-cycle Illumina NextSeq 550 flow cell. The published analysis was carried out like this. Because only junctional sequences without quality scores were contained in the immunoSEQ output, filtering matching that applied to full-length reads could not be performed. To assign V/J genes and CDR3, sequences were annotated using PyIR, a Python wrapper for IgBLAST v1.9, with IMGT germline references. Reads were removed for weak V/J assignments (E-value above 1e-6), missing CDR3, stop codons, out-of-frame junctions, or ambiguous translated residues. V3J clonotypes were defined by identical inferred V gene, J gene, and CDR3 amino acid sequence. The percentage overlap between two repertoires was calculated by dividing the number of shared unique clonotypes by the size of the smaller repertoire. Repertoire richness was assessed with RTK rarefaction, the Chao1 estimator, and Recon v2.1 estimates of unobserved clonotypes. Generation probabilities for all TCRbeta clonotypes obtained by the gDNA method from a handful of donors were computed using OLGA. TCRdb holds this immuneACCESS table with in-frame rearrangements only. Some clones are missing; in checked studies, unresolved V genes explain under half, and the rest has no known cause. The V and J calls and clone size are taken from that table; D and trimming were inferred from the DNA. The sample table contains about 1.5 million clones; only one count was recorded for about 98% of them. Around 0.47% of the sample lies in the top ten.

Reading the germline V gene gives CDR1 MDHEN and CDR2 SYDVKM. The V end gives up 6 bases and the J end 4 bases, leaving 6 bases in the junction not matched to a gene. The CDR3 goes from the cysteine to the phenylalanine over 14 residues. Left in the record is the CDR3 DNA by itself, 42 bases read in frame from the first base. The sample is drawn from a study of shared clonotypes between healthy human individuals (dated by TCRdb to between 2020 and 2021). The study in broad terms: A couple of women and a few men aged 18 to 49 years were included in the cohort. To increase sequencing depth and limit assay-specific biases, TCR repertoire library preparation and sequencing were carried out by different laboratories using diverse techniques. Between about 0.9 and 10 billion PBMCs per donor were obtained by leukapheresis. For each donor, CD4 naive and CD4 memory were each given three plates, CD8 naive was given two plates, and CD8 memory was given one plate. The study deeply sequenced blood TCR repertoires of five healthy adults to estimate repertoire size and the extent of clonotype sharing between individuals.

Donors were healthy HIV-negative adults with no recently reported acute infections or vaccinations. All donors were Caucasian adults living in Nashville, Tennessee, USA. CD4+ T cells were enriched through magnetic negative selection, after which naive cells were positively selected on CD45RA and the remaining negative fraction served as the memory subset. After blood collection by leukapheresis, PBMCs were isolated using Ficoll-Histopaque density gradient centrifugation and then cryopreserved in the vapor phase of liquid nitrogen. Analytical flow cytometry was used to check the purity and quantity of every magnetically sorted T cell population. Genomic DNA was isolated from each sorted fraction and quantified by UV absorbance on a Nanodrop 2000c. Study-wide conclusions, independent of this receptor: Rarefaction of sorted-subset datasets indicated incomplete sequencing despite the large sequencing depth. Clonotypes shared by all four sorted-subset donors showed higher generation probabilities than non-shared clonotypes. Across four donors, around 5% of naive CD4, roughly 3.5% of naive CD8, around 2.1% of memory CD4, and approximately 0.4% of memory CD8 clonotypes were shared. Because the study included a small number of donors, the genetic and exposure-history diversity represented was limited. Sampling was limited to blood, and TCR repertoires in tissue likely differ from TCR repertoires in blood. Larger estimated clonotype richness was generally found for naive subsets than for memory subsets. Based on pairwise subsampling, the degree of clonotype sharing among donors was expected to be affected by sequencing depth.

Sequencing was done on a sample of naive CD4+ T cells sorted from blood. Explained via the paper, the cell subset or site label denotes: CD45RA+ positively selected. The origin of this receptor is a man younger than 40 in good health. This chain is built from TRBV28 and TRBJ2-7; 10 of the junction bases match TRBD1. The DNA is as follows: TGTGCCAGCAGAGGGACAGGGGAAGCTTACGAGCAGTACTTC. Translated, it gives CASRGTGEAYEQYF.